This T cell receptor beta chain is from a study of early T cells in non-severe SARS-CoV-2 infection. A remark on this clonotype: Its cognate antigen is unknown.

Study-wide results and limits: The matching step, a VDJdb search, favored anti-spike CD8 responses and missed private and CD4 specificities.

V lost 9 bases, J lost 3 bases, and 3 bases stayed unmatched. This CDR3 has 15 amino acids. Germline CDR1 reads LNHDA; CDR2 reads SQIVND (reference sequence). Separate cDNA molecules each had unique molecular identifiers attached to them. TCRdb re-called the 5' RACE reads through MiXCR, storing one row per CDR3 protein. The sample has roughly 34,000 distinct CDR3 sequences, roughly 7.1% seen once. Sequenced material: whole blood, taken at baseline. The receptor's source is an adult who was a healthcare worker with PCR-confirmed SARS-CoV-2 infection or an uninfected control (not recorded which). This sequence joins TRBV19 and TRBJ2-3; the match to TRBD2 covers 16 bases. The CDR3 loop reads CASGTSGRDTDTQYF. CDR3 nucleotide sequence: TGTGCCAGCGGGACTAGCGGGAGGGATACAGATACGCAGTATTTT.